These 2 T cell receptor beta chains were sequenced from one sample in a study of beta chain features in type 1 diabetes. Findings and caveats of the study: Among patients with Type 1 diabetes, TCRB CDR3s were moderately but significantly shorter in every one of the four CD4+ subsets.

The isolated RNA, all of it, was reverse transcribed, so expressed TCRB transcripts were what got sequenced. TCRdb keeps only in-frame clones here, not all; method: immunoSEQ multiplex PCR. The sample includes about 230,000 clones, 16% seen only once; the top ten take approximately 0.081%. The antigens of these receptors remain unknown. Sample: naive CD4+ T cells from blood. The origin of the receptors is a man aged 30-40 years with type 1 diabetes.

The CDR3 sequence: CASSHGGGRGIGYTF. Here the CDR3 DNA reads TGCGCCAGCAGCCACGGAGGGGGCAGGGGAATTGGCTACACCTTC. V gene TRBV4-1 combines with J gene TRBJ1-2, with 7 bases matching TRBD1. J gave up 7 bases and V 3 bases, and 11 bases lay outside the gene matches. The CDR3 extends over 15 amino acids. Germline V gives CDR1 MGHRA, CDR2 YSYEKL.

This chain's CDR3 is CASSLIAGTYNEQFF. The CDR3 DNA reads as TGTGCCAGCAGCTTAATCGCAGGGACTTACAATGAGCAGTTCTTC. This chain connects TRBV7-2 to TRBJ2-1, with a possible D match to TRBD2 (6 bases). Trimming removed 2 bases at V and 4 bases at J, with 12 bases between. This CDR3 spans 15 amino acids. The germline V gene has CDR1 SGHTA and CDR2 FQGNSA.